This T cell receptor beta chain was observed in a study of T cells in Graves' hyperthyroidism and ophthalmopathy. The investigators amplified TCR beta CDR3 regions from RNA transcripts. HTBI primers were the set used in a first-round RT-PCR of the TCR CDR3. TCRdb called the multiplex PCR reads again in MiXCR, with one record for every CDR3 protein. This sample has tens of thousands of distinct CDR3 sequences, with approximately 53% found just once. CDR1 and CDR2 from the germline V gene are SQVTM and ANQGSEA. This CDR3 contains 13 residues. Trimming shortened V by 1 base and J by 2 bases, and 9 bases separated the two germline ends.

This TCR was recovered from a man aged 18 to 30 with Graves' hyperthyroidism. The rearrangement links TRBV29-1 to TRBJ2-7, with no clear D. Sequencing was carried out using peripheral blood or thyroid tissue (not recorded which). CDR3 sequence reads: CSVEAVATYEQYF. The DNA for the CDR3 is TGCAGCGTTGAAGCGGTCGCAACCTACGAGCAGTACTTC.